This entry features one T cell receptor (beta chain) sequence. The CDR3 covers 14 residues. The V end lost 7 bases, the J end lost 2 bases, and 14 bases lay between the germline ends. CDR1 and CDR2 (germline): SNHLY, FYNNEI. The data were taken from a study of blood T cell repertoires in COVID-19. Whole-study context: Whether acute or convalescent, the COVID-19 samples came from the United States, Italy and Spain. PBMCs, B-cell-depleted T cells, or T cells provided the cDNA or gDNA that made up the material.

Under the authors' procedure: Quantification of nucleated cells was approximated via reference gene primer amplification. The method was immunoSEQ multiplex PCR; TCRdb's version includes in-frame clones alone and lacks a portion of them. V and J calls and clone size are given by that table; D and trimming were obtained from the DNA. The repertoire includes about 160,000 clones, roughly four fifths of them detected once, and over 20% sits in the top ten. The chain joins TRBV2 to TRBJ2-5; no clear D gene. Specimen: peripheral blood. The sequence derives from a woman older than 75 with acute or convalescent COVID-19. The CDR3 DNA is TGTGCCAGCACCACACAGTTCTCTCAAGAGACCCAGTACTTC. Residues: CASTTQFSQETQYF.